Presented here are 15 T cell receptor beta chains from one specimen sequenced in a study of vaccination and CD4 T cells after COVID-19. Treatment specified: approximately nine-day PBMC culture with coronavirus spike peptide pools or control peptides (ViraFEST assay). These TCRs' antigens remain unknown. Researchers used the Oncomine TCR Beta short-read assay to sequence DNA from cultured CD4+ T cells. TCRdb re-called the PCR reads through MiXCR, storing one row per CDR3 protein. Altogether some 5,000 distinct CDR3 sequences are present, more than 35% being singletons, with the ten largest covering about 29%. Sequencing used CD4+ T cells from blood, cultured in vitro. The receptors derive from a human donor who had recovered from COVID-19.

V usage is TRBV18 and J usage is TRBJ2-5; 8 nucleotides match TRBD1. The trim removed 4 bases at V and 4 bases at J, leaving 11 bases unmatched. CDR3 length equals 16 residues. Germline CDR1 is KGHSH and CDR2 is LQKENI. The CDR3 protein is CASSLNRQGMGETQYF. CDR3 nucleotide sequence: TGTGCCAGCTCACTGAACAGACAGGGGATGGGAGAGACCCAGTACTTC. Full variable domain (rest looked up from reference TRBV18 and TRBJ2-5): NAGVMQNPRHLVRRRGQEARLRCSPMKGHSHVYWYRQLPEEGLKFMVYLQKENIIDESGMPKERFSAEFPKEGPSILRIQQVVRGDSAAYFCASSLNRQGMGETQYFGPGTRLLVL.

This clonotype was counted once. The chain links TRBV7-2 to TRBJ2-2; the D gene could be TRBD1 or TRBD2 (6 bases each). The V end was cut by 2 bases, the J end by 0 bases, with 10 bases between. Germline lookup yields CDR1 SGHTA and CDR2 FQGNSA. The CDR3 covers 16 residues. The CDR3 sequence is CASSLFGGANTGELFF. The CDR3 nucleotides are TGTGCCAGCAGCTTATTCGGGGGCGCGAACACCGGGGAGCTGTTTTTT.

The table lists this clonotype with a few counts. V and J are TRBV20-1 and TRBJ2-2; D is ambiguous. Per germline, CDR1 DFQATT and CDR2 SNEGSKA (reference sequence). V was cut by 3 bases and J by 2 bases, with 10 bases left in between. CDR3 size: 14 residues. CDR3 loop: CSASLLRNTGELFF. The CDR3 DNA is TGCAGTGCTAGTTTACTACGTAACACCGGGGAGCTGTTTTTT.

The chain is built from TRBV7-9 and TRBJ2-7; 7 nucleotides match TRBD2. The trim removed 5 bases at V and 2 bases at J, leaving 15 bases unmatched. Germline V gene data show CDR1 as SEHNR and CDR2 as FQNEAQ (reference sequence). This CDR3 contains 17 residues. The chain's CDR3 is CASSPGLTGGAPYEQYF. Here the CDR3 DNA reads TGTGCCAGCAGCCCAGGGCTGACGGGGGGTGCACCCTACGAGCAGTACTTC.

The rearrangement links TRBV15 to TRBJ2-3; tentatively, D is TRBD2 (6 bases). Per the germline V gene, CDR1 is LNHNV and CDR2 is YYDKDF (reference sequence). The CDR3 loop spans 13 amino acids. V was trimmed by 3 bases and J by 6 bases, leaving 10 bases between them. CDR3 protein: CATSRFREDTQYF. The CDR3, as DNA: TGTGCCACCAGCAGGTTCCGGGAGGATACGCAGTATTTT.

This sequence joins TRBV11-2 and TRBJ2-3; weak D call: TRBD2 (7 bases). CDR3 length: 18 residues. Germline V gives CDR1 SGHAT, CDR2 FQNNGV. Trimming removed 4 bases at V and 2 bases at J, with 22 bases between. CDR3 region: CASSSAETARGPTDTQYF. Written as DNA, the CDR3 is TGTGCCAGCAGCTCGGCCGAAACTGCGCGGGGGCCCACAGATACGCAGTATTTT.

This clonotype showed up just a few times. The chain has TRBV20-1 and TRBJ2-3; D gene uncertain. Germline V gene data show CDR1 as DFQATT and CDR2 as SNEGSKA (reference sequence). Trimming stripped 3 bases from V and 5 bases from J, with 9 bases between. The CDR3 loop spans 12 amino acids. CDR3 in DNA: TGCAGTGCTAGGACTCTGATAGATACGCAGTATTTT. This sequence encodes CSARTLIDTQYF.

This chain links TRBV7-2 with TRBJ1-3; possibly TRBD1 for D (5 bases). The CDR3 spans 15 residues. Germline CDR1 SGHTA, CDR2 FQGNSA. Trimming took 5 bases from V and 4 from J, leaving 15 bases between them. CDR3 DNA sequence: TGTGCCAGCAGCCCCTTTTGGGGGGACGGAAACACCATATATTTT. It translates to CASSPFWGDGNTIYF.

A few counts support this clonotype. V gene TRBV6-1 combines with J gene TRBJ2-3, with D perhaps TRBD2 (5 bases). The CDR3 extends over 13 amino acids. V lost 4 bases and J lost 5, with 10 bases in between. Per germline, CDR1 MNHNS and CDR2 SASEGT. The CDR3 bases are TGTGCCAGCAGTGCACGGACTTTAGATACGCAGTATTTT. Amino acids: CASSARTLDTQYF.

This chain links TRBV20-1 with TRBJ2-7; TRBD2 aligns across 7 bases. Germline V CDR1 and CDR2: DFQATT, SNEGSKA (reference sequence). The CDR3 consists of 13 residues. Unmatched junction bases numbered 4, after V lost 1 base and J lost 4 bases. The CDR3 here is CSARADGGYEQYF. CDR3 DNA sequence: TGCAGTGCTAGAGCGGACGGGGGGTACGAGCAGTACTTC.

The chain combines TRBV6-1 with TRBJ1-5; TRBD1 agrees at 7 bases. Germline assignment: CDR1 MNHNS and CDR2 SASEGT. J gave up 6 bases and V 7 bases, and 9 bases lay outside the gene matches. The CDR3 sequence is 14 residues long. DNA of the CDR3: TGTGCCAGCACAGGGGGGCGGGTGGGTCAGCCCCAGCATTTT. Its protein product is CASTGGRVGQPQHF.

The chain carries TRBV6-1 and TRBJ2-6, with no clear D. V was pared by 3 bases and J by 0 bases, with 9 bases between. Per germline, CDR1 MNHNS and CDR2 SASEGT. The CDR3 extends over 16 amino acids. The CDR3 DNA reads TGTGCCAGCAGTGACGCAGGCACCTCTGGGGCCAACGTCCTGACTTTC. Protein product: CASSDAGTSGANVLTF.

This chain links TRBV19 with TRBJ1-1, with a tentative D call TRBD1 (5 bases). V lost 6 bases and J 2 bases, leaving 16 bases between the germline ends. Germline CDR1 is LNHDA and CDR2 is SQIVND (reference sequence). The CDR3 length is 15 residues. The CDR3 DNA reads TGTGCCAGTAGCGATCCCAGACAGAAAAACACTGAAGCTTTCTTT. As protein: CASSDPRQKNTEAFF.

V and J are TRBV6-1 and TRBJ1-3; TRBD1 might be the D (6 bases). CDR1 MNHNS and CDR2 SASEGT come from the germline V gene. Trimming took off 2 bases at V and 4 bases at J, with 12 bases between the two ends. CDR3 length: 15 residues. The DNA of the CDR3 is TGTGCCAGCAGTGAAACCCCAGGGGCCGGAAACACCATATATTTT. Translating gives CASSETPGAGNTIYF.

The rearrangement joins TRBV19 to TRBJ2-3, with 8 bases that match TRBD2. V lost 1 base, J lost 4 bases, and 1 base stayed unmatched. CDR3 length equals 14 residues. CDR1 is LNHDA, CDR2 SQIVND, per germline (reference sequence). CDR3 residues: CASSIGTSPDTQYF. CDR3 nucleotides: TGTGCCAGTAGTATAGGGACTAGCCCAGATACGCAGTATTTT.